This note documents a single TCR beta chain sequence. UMIs were added to TCR cDNA along with a universal primer site when it was made by 5'RACE template switching. TCRdb ran MiXCR on the 5' RACE reads and lists one entry per CDR3 protein. The sample has 500,000 to 650,000 distinct CDR3 sequences; roughly a sixth are singletons. The data derive from a study of T cells after yellow fever vaccination. J gave up 0 bases and V 5 bases, and 9 bases lay outside the gene matches. This CDR3 is 16 amino acids long. Germline CDR1 reads LNHDA; CDR2 reads SQIVND (reference sequence). The sample was PBMCs, taken 4 to 6 days after the first yellow fever vaccination. The sequence was obtained from a man aged 18 to 30 who received the YFV17D yellow fever vaccine. This chain connects TRBV19 to TRBJ1-1, with 7 bases fitting TRBD1. This CDR3 is CASSSTGMGLNTEAFF. The CDR3 coding sequence is TGTGCCAGTAGTTCGACAGGGATGGGCTTGAACACTGAAGCTTTCTTT.